The 15 T cell receptor beta chains in this list originate from one sample, sequenced in a study of patients and donors after allogeneic stem cell transplantation (TCRdb year 2020). The library relied on RT-PCR. The sequencer listed for this sample is NextSeq 550. Using fastp trimming at Q25 and MiXCR clonotype assembly, TCRdb reanalyzed the public sequencing data and kept in-frame beta chains. CDR3 protein sequences are deduplicated, and each keeps its most common genes and DNA. Within this sample are some 200,000 distinct CDR3 sequences, with roughly two fifths of them counted one time only. Of the sample, approximately 30% is held by the ten largest clones. The specimen was blood, either unsorted or a sorted T cell fraction (not recorded which). The receptors derive from a human donor who was either an allogeneic HSCT recipient or a stem cell or donor lymphocyte infusion donor (not recorded which). It is not recorded whose cells these are; they may come from a transplant donor.

This clonotype was detected once. The V call is TRBV12-3 or TRBV12-4, the J call TRBJ2-2; perhaps TRBD1 as D (5 bases). V was pared by 3 bases and J by 2 bases, with 10 bases between. The CDR3 length is 15 residues. The CDR3 loop is CASSLLDSNTGELFF. The DNA for the CDR3 is TGTGCCAGCAGTTTGCTTGACAGCAACACCGGGGAGCTGTTTTTT.

The rearrangement joins TRBV12-3 or TRBV12-4 to TRBJ2-7; D uncertain. The CDR3 sequence is 15 residues long. Trimming stripped 4 bases from V and 0 bases from J, with 13 bases between. CDR3 DNA sequence: TGTGCCAGCAGTTCCTCCGGGTCAAGCTCCTACGAGCAGTACTTC. Amino acid sequence: CASSSSGSSSYEQYF.

V is TRBV28 and J is TRBJ1-4; perhaps TRBD1 as D (5 bases). CDR1 and CDR2 (germline): MDHEN, SYDVKM. Trimming left V 9 bases short and J 8 bases short, with 25 bases between. The CDR3 extends over 16 amino acids. CDR3 nucleotides: TGTGCCAGTCACTACCGACTCCCGGGGGTCCAGGAAAAACTGTTTTTT. It codes for CASHYRLPGVQEKLFF.

V is TRBV12-3 or TRBV12-4 and J is TRBJ1-5; a weak D match, TRBD1 (6 bases). The V gene lost 4 bases and the J gene lost 3 bases, with 13 bases spanning the gap. This CDR3 has 15 residues. CDR3: CASSSYRVPNQPQHF. CDR3 sequence (DNA): TGTGCCAGCAGTTCCTACAGGGTCCCCAATCAGCCCCAGCATTTT.

The chain links TRBV15 to TRBJ2-7; 7 nucleotides match TRBD2. Germline V gene data show CDR1 as LNHNV and CDR2 as YYDKDF (reference sequence). This CDR3 is built from 17 residues. J lost 3 bases, V lost 0 bases, and 11 bases had no gene match. CDR3 region: CATSRDGLRGRDYEQYF. As DNA, the CDR3 is TGTGCCACCAGCAGAGATGGGCTTCGGGGGAGGGACTACGAGCAGTACTTC.

The rearrangement joins TRBV18 to TRBJ2-7, with 11 bases fitting TRBD1. The CDR3 loop spans 15 amino acids. Germline CDR1 reads KGHSH; CDR2 reads LQKENI. Unmatched junction bases numbered 4, after V lost 4 bases and J lost 2 bases. CDR3 in DNA: TGTGCCAGCTCACGTGTGGACAGGGGGCCCTACGAGCAGTACTTC. It yields the protein CASSRVDRGPYEQYF.

V gene TRBV6-2 or TRBV6-3 combines with J gene TRBJ1-5; no definite D call. In germline, CDR1 is MNHEY, CDR2 SVGEGT. This CDR3 has 17 amino acids. Trimming took off 0 bases at V and 0 bases at J, with 12 bases between the two ends. Here the CDR3 reads CASSYSPKEVSNQPQHF. CDR3 nucleotides: TGTGCCAGCAGTTACTCGCCCAAAGAGGTTAGCAATCAGCCCCAGCATTTT.

The gene calls are TRBV7-9 and TRBJ1-3, with D tentatively TRBD1 (6 bases). Germline V CDR1 and CDR2: SEHNR, FQNEAQ (reference sequence). Trimming shortened V by 2 bases and J by 0 bases, and 11 bases separated the two germline ends. The CDR3 is 16 amino acids. CDR3 coding DNA: TGTGCCAGCAGCTTACCAGAGGACAGCTCTGGAAACACCATATATTTT. Its translation: CASSLPEDSSGNTIYF.

This clonotype was counted a few times. The chain joins TRBV6-5 to TRBJ1-1; no reliable D call. This CDR3 spans 13 amino acids. Germline CDR1 is MNHEY and CDR2 is SVGAGI. Trimming took off 5 bases at V and 1 base at J, with 8 bases between the two ends. CDR3 DNA: TGTGCCAGCAGTATCCAAACGAACACTGAAGCTTTCTTT. Residues: CASSIQTNTEAFF.

This clonotype has just a few counts. The chain links TRBV9 to TRBJ2-1; TRBD2 is a possible D gene (5 bases). Trimming cost V 2 bases and J 7 bases, with 16 bases left between them. Germline V gives CDR1 SGDLS, CDR2 YYNGEE. The CDR3 runs to 15 residues. The CDR3 is CASSVGLGGTNEQFF. CDR3 sequence (DNA): TGTGCCAGCAGCGTGGGCCTAGGAGGTACAAATGAGCAGTTCTTC. The whole variable domain, remainder taken from reference TRBV9 and TRBJ2-1, is DSGVTQTPKHLITATGQRVTLRCSPRSGDLSVYWYQQSLDQGLQFLIQYYNGEERAKGNILERFSAQQFPDLHSELNLSSLELGDSALYFCASSVGLGGTNEQFFGPGTRLTVL.

This clonotype was counted only a few times. The V and J genes are TRBV12-3 or TRBV12-4 and TRBJ2-3; D is unresolved. With 3 bases removed from V and 7 bases from J, the gap between germline ends came to 17 bases. This CDR3 contains 15 residues. The CDR3 DNA sequence: TGTGCCAGCAGTTTTACGGAAGCAAATTTGAATACGCAGTATTTT. As protein: CASSFTEANLNTQYF.

This clonotype was seen once. The chain links TRBV6-2 or TRBV6-3 to TRBJ2-1; perhaps TRBD1 as D (6 bases). V lost 6 bases and J 9 bases, leaving 21 bases between the germline ends. Germline V gene data show CDR1 as MNHEY and CDR2 as SVGEGT. CDR3 length equals 15 residues. CDR3 residues: CASSRLDSGNREQFF. The CDR3 DNA reads as TGTGCCAGCAGCCGCCTGGACAGCGGTAATCGTGAGCAGTTCTTC.

The genes are TRBV7-6 and TRBJ2-3; 15 bases fit TRBD2. This CDR3 is 18 amino acids long. After removal of 2 bases from V and 2 bases from J, the junction contained 5 bases not matched to a gene. Germline V CDR1 and CDR2: SGHVS, FNYEAQ. CDR3 nucleotides: TGTGCCAGCAGCTTACCGGGACTAGCGGGAGGACTCACAGATACGCAGTATTTT. Encoded protein: CASSLPGLAGGLTDTQYF.

The rearrangement joins TRBV29-1 to TRBJ2-1; TRBD2 matches 8 bases. The V and J ends lost 3 bases and 8 bases, in that order; junction bases with no gene match: 15. The CDR3 runs 16 residues. Germline V lookup: CDR1 SQVTM, CDR2 ANQGSEA. The CDR3 here is CSVDLVAGNTPHEQFF. The CDR3 DNA sequence: TGCAGCGTTGACTTGGTAGCGGGAAACACCCCGCATGAGCAGTTCTTC.

The chain couples TRBV7-9 to TRBJ2-5; 8 positions match TRBD2. Per germline, CDR1 SEHNR and CDR2 FQNEAQ (reference sequence). V shed 4 bases, J shed 5 bases, and the junction held 12 bases outside the gene matches. This CDR3 has 16 residues. CDR3: CASSSLSGLVFETQYF. CDR3 DNA sequence: TGTGCCAGCAGCTCGCTATCGGGACTAGTTTTTGAGACCCAGTACTTC.